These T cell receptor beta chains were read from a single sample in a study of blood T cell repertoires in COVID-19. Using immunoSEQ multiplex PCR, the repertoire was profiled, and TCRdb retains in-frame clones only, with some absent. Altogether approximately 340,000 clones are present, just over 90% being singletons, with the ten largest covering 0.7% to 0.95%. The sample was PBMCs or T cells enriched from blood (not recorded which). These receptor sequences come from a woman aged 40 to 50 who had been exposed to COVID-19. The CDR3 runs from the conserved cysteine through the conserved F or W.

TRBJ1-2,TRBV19,CASSTTIAAGGGSYGYTF
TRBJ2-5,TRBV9,CASGTGMIETQYF
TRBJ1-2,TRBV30,CAWSLIGTVYGYTF
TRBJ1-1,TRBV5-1,CASSLTREVNTEAFF
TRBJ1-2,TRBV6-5,CASSYGQGGYGYTF
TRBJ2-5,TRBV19,CASSKDRGNRETQYF
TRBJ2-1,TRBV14,CASSQDIEQFF
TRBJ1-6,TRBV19,CASQRTGDSPLHF
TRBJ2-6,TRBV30,CAWSVPTGANVLTF
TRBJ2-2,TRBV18,CASSSTSTGELFF
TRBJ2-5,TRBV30,CASGQGRGTQYF
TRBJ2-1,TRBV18,CASSLGQGDNEQFF
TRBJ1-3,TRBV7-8,CASSVSSGSGNTIYF
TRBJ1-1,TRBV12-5,CASGRQGYTEAFF
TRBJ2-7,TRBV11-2,CASSSTIGTGKAGNYEQYF